Following are 12 T cell receptor beta chains from one sample sequenced in a study of cytomegalovirus exposure and HLA in healthy donors. The PCR had 60 Vbeta and 13 Jbeta primers. Sequenced by immunoSEQ multiplex PCR; TCRdb stores in-frame clones only, minus some. This table has roughly 180,000 clones, around 80% appearing once. Material: PBMCs. The receptors derive from a female donor in good health and CMV-seronegative.

The rearrangement joins TRBV6-5 to TRBJ2-7; TRBD1 agrees at 10 bases. Germline loops: CDR1 MNHEY, CDR2 SVGAGI. V lost 1 base, J lost 3 bases, and 6 bases stayed unmatched. There are 16 residues in the CDR3. CDR3 loop: CASSYLAGTGDYEQYF. The CDR3 coding sequence is TGTGCCAGCAGTTACTTGGCCGGGACAGGGGACTACGAGCAGTACTTC.

The rearrangement links TRBV6-4 to TRBJ2-3; possible D gene TRBD1, 5 bases. The V end was cut by 6 bases, the J end by 2 bases, with 15 bases between. There are 15 residues in the CDR3. Looked up from germline, CDR1 is MRHNA and CDR2 is SNTAGT. The CDR3 DNA sequence: TGTGCCAGCAGCAGGGCCACCGACCCCACAGATACGCAGTATTTT. Amino acids: CASSRATDPTDTQYF.

On this clone: One end of the junction does not line up with germline, which may come from a read error. The J gene is TRBJ2-7, the V gene TRBV4-3; 9 bases align to TRBD1. The CDR3 totals 15 residues. CDR1 is LGHNA and CDR2 is YSLEER in the germline V gene. The CDR3 loop reads CASSQPGTGSSEQYF. CDR3 nucleotide sequence: TGCGCCAGCAGCCAACCCGGGACAGGGTCCTCCGAGCAGTACTTC.

In DNA form, the CDR3 reads TGTGCCAGCAGTGACAAGGGGACAGGGCCATATGGCTACACCTTC. This sequence encodes CASSDKGTGPYGYTF. This chain uses TRBV14 with TRBJ1-2; TRBD1 aligns across 9 bases. V was clipped by 6 bases and J by 5 bases; unmatched bases: 10. Germline loops: CDR1 SGHDN, CDR2 FVKESK. This CDR3 region has 15 residues. Complete variable domain (other parts from reference TRBV14 and TRBJ1-2): EAGVTQFPSHSVIEKGQTVTLRCDPISGHDNLYWYRRVMGKEIKFLLHFVKESKQDESGMPNNRFLAERTGGTYSTLKVQPAELEDSGVYFCASSDKGTGPYGYTFGSGTRLTVV.

This clone has only a few counts. The chain has TRBV19 and TRBJ1-2; D is perhaps TRBD1 (6 bases). CDR3 length: 11 residues. Germline values: CDR1 LNHDA, CDR2 SQIVND (reference sequence). Trimming shortened V by 11 bases and J by 4 bases, and 11 bases separated the two germline ends. The CDR3 here is CAARDIYGYTF. The CDR3 DNA reads as TGTGCCGCACGGGACATCTATGGCTACACCTTC.

This clone was seen a handful of times. The chain couples TRBV30 to TRBJ1-2; tentative D call: TRBD1 (6 bases). Germline V gene sequence: CDR1 GTSNPN, CDR2 SVGIG (reference sequence). This CDR3 contains 11 residues. V lost 4 bases to trimming and J lost 7 bases, with 10 bases between them. Written as DNA, the CDR3 is TGTGCCTGGATCACAGGGTTTGGCTACACCTTC. This gives the protein CAWITGFGYTF.

V usage is TRBV11-1 and J usage is TRBJ2-7; 9 bases are a match to TRBD2. Germline V gene sequence: CDR1 SGHAT, CDR2 FQDESV (reference sequence). The V gene end was trimmed by 5 bases and the J gene end by 2 bases; junction bases not matched to a gene: 4. The CDR3 has 14 amino acids. DNA of the CDR3: TGTGCCAGCAGCCAAATAGCGGGAGCCTACGAGCAGTACTTC. Translating it yields CASSQIAGAYEQYF.

The V call is TRBV10-3, the J call TRBJ2-2; TRBD1 aligns across 7 bases. V trimming: 6 bases; J trimming: 6 bases; junction bases outside the gene matches: 4. The CDR3 has 13 amino acids. Germline V lookup: CDR1 ENHRY, CDR2 SYGVKD. CDR3: CAIRPGQPGELFF. Here the CDR3 DNA reads TGTGCCATCAGGCCGGGACAGCCCGGGGAGCTGTTTTTT.

This clone was counted a few times. The chain recombines TRBV10-3 with TRBJ1-5; TRBD1 matches 8 bases. V trimming: 3 bases; J trimming: 8 bases; junction bases outside the gene matches: 9. There are 15 residues in the CDR3. Germline loops: CDR1 ENHRY, CDR2 SYGVKD. The CDR3 nucleotides are TGTGCCATCAGTGATGACAGGGGAGTGGTGGAGCCCCAGCATTTT. Protein: CAISDDRGVVEPQHF.

This chain joins TRBV18 and TRBJ2-2, with D uncertain. The CDR3 covers 16 residues. The V gene's germline CDR1 is KGHSH and CDR2 LQKENI. With 3 bases removed from V and 4 bases from J, the gap between germline ends came to 15 bases. The CDR3 here is CASSPSLWALTGELFF. The DNA for the CDR3 is TGTGCCAGCTCACCTTCTCTTTGGGCTCTCACCGGGGAGCTGTTTTTT.

This CDR3 reads CASSSQSNTEAFF. CDR3 DNA: TGTGCCAGTAGTAGTCAATCGAACACTGAAGCTTTCTTT. The J gene is TRBJ1-1, the V gene TRBV19; D remains unclear. The CDR3 is 13 residues long. CDR1 LNHDA and CDR2 SQIVND come from the germline V gene (reference sequence). V was shortened by 4 bases and J by 1 base, with 7 bases between the two germline ends. The whole variable domain, filled in from reference TRBV19 and TRBJ1-1, reads DGGITQSPKYLFRKEGQNVTLSCEQNLNHDAMYWYRQDPGQGLRLIYYSQIVNDFQKGDIAEGYSVSREKKESFPLTVTSAQKNPTAFYLCASSSQSNTEAFFGQGTRLTVV.

The J gene is TRBJ2-7, the V gene TRBV5-1; tentative D call: TRBD2 (5 bases). Germline V gene sequence: CDR1 SGHRS, CDR2 YFSETQ. With 4 bases removed from V and 9 bases from J, the gap between germline ends came to 20 bases. The CDR3 extends over 14 amino acids. DNA of the CDR3: TGCGCCAGCAGCCCAACGGACTCCCGCGCCGGGCAGTACTTC. It yields the protein CASSPTDSRAGQYF.